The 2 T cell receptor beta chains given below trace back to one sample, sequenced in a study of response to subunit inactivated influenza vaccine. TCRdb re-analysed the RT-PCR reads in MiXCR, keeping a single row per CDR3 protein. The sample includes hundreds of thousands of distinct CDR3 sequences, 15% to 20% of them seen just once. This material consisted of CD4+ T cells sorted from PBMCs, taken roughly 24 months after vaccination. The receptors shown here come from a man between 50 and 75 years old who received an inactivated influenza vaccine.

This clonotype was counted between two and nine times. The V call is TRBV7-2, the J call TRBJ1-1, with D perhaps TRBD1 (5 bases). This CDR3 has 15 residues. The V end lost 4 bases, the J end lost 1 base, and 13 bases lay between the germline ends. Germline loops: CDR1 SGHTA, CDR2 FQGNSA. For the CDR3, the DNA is TGTGCCAGCAGCTCCTCCAGGGCGGCGAACACTGAAGCTTTCTTT. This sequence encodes CASSSSRAANTEAFF.

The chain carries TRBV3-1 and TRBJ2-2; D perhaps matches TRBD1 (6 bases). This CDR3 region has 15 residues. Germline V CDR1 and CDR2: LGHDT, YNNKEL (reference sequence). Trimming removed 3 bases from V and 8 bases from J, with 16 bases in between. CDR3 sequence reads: CASSHHSDSQGELFF. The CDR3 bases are TGTGCCAGCAGCCACCACTCGGACAGTCAGGGGGAGCTGTTTTTT.